A selection of T cell receptor beta chains follows, all from one sample in a study of blood T cell repertoires in COVID-19. The repertoire was sequenced with immunoSEQ multiplex PCR; TCRdb's copy has only in-frame clones and lacks some. The data show 81,000 or so clones, with about 81% seen just once and about an eighth held by the top ten. Material for sequencing was peripheral blood. All receptors derive from a human donor in a cohort sampled during active COVID-19. The CDR3 runs from the conserved cysteine through the conserved F or W.

CASSLGQGGTGELFF,TRBV7-9,TRBJ2-2
CASSAGTGAQPQHF,TRBV5-1,TRBJ1-5
CASSIVRQHTEAFF,TRBV19,TRBJ1-1
CASSTAGLETQYF,TRBV5-1,TRBJ2-5
CASSQGWTANTGELFF,TRBV3-1/TRBV3-2,TRBJ2-2
CASSPSLAGEAFF,TRBV3-1/TRBV3-2,TRBJ1-1
CASSLDWGNIEAFF,TRBV7-9,TRBJ1-1
CSASRARNGNSPLHF,TRBV20-1,TRBJ1-6
CSVDSSGGAQYNEQFF,TRBV29-1,TRBJ2-1
CASSLMDYFGEQFF,TRBV5-1,TRBJ2-1